This T cell receptor (beta chain) was documented in a study of shared clonotypes between healthy human individuals. Whole-study results and caveats: Non-shared clonotypes had lower generation probabilities than clonotypes shared by all four sorted-subset donors.

On this clone itself: What it recognizes is unknown.

Donors were healthy HIV-negative adults without recently reported acute infections or vaccinations. Among the donors, all were Caucasian adults who lived in Nashville, Tennessee. Clones were read by immunoSEQ multiplex PCR, and TCRdb kept only the in-frame ones, dropping some. This table holds around 200,000 clones, 80% to 95% found once. The CDR3 sequence is 17 residues long. The V and J ends lost 5 bases and 0 bases respectively, with 17 bases between them. CDR1 SGHRS and CDR2 YFSETQ come from the germline V gene. The gene calls are TRBV5-1 and TRBJ2-2, with D possibly being TRBD1 (6 bases). The clonotype originates from a woman aged 25 to 39 in good health. The sample was naive CD4+ T cells sorted from blood. Subset here: CD45RA+ positively selected. CDR3 in DNA: TGCGCCAGCAGTCCGACCCCGGGACACCCGAACACCGGGGAGCTGTTTTTT. Protein: CASSPTPGHPNTGELFF. Full variable domain (rest looked up from reference TRBV5-1 and TRBJ2-2): KAGVTQTPRYLIKTRGQQVTLSCSPISGHRSVSWYQQTPGQGLQFLFEYFSETQRNKGNFPGRFSGRQFSNSRSEMNVSTLELGDSALYLCASSPTPGHPNTGELFFGEGSRLTVL.